These T cell receptor beta chains were read from a single sample in a study of shared clonotypes between healthy human individuals. Assay: immunoSEQ multiplex PCR; the TCRdb copy retains only in-frame clones and omits some. This sample has tens of thousands of clones, with 60% to 80% found just once. The sequenced material came from memory CD8+ T cells sorted from blood. The receptors were gathered from a man aged 25-40 years in good health. The CDR3 runs from the conserved cysteine through the conserved F or W. A D gene is named only where the DNA matches it firmly. Clone size appears in some rows only: once, few, many, or a class for an expanded clone.

>-|-|TRBV5-1|TRBJ2-5
TGCGCCAGCAGCTTGGGGGACATCGAAGACTTC
CASSLGDIEDF
>-|TRBD1|TRBV25-1|TRBJ1-4
TGTGCCAGCACAACAGGGGGTAGACCTAATGAAAAACTGTTTTTT
CASTTGGRPNEKLFF
>many|TRBD1|TRBV7-2|TRBJ2-7
TGTGCCAGCAGCTCCCCGATTCCGACAGGGGATCTCAACGAGCAGTACTTC
CASSSPIPTGDLNEQYF
>once|TRBD1|TRBV2|TRBJ2-7
TGTGCCAGCAGGCCGGGACAGGGGGACTACGAGCAGTACTTC
CASRPGQGDYEQYF
>many|TRBD2|TRBV27|TRBJ2-1
TGTGCCAGTCAGACTAGCGGGACCAACAATGAGCAGTTCTTC
CASQTSGTNNEQFF
>-|TRBD1|TRBV18|TRBJ1-4
TGTGCCAGCTCCAACTCAAGGCCACAGGGGGCGAACGAAAAACTGTTTTTT
CASSNSRPQGANEKLFF
>few|-|TRBV29-1|TRBJ1-4
TGCAGCGCAGGGGCAGTGAATGAAAAACTGTTTTTT
CSAGAVNEKLFF
>-|-|TRBV28|TRBJ2-7
TGTGCCACTAGGATTCGGTCCTACGAGCAGTACTTC
CATRIRSYEQYF
>-|-|TRBV7-2|TRBJ1-1
TGTGCCAGCAGCTTAGGGGTTGTATCTGAAGCTTTCTTT
CASSLGVVSEAFF
>-|-|TRBV28|TRBJ2-7
TGTGCCAGCAGTTCCACAGCCTACGAGCAGTACTTC
CASSSTAYEQYF
>few|-|TRBV13|TRBJ2-5
TGTGCCAGCAGCTCCGTTCTGGCGAGCCGGACGACCCAGTACTTC
CASSSVLASRTTQYF
>-|-|TRBV21-1|TRBJ2-7
TGTGCCAGCAGCAAATCCTGCCAGACCCACTACGAGCAGTACTTC
CASSKSCQTHYEQYF
>-|-|TRBV29-1|TRBJ1-5
TGCAGCGTTGACTGGCAGAAACAACCTCAGCCCCAGCATTTT
CSVDWQKQPQPQHF
>-|-|TRBV28|TRBJ2-5
TGTGCCAGCAGTTTACTCTCAGGGATCGGAGAGACCCAGTACTTC
CASSLLSGIGETQYF
>-|-|TRBV6-5|TRBJ2-7
TGTGCCAGCAGCTCCGTTGCCTACGAGCAGTACTTC
CASSSVAYEQYF
>-|-|TRBV6-5|TRBJ2-2
TGTGCCAGCAGTTCTCATCCCGGGGAGCTGTTTTTT
CASSSHPGELFF
>few|-|TRBV7-9|TRBJ2-1
TGTGCCAGCAGCTTAGTGGGCCCCTCCTACAATGAGCAGTTCTTC
CASSLVGPSYNEQFF
>-|-|TRBV7-9|TRBJ1-5
TGTGCCAGCAGCTTAGCAGGATCGGGGTTAAATCAGCCCCAGCATTTT
CASSLAGSGLNQPQHF
>-|TRBD1|TRBV23-1|TRBJ1-1
TGCGCCAGCAGTCAATCGAACAACAACAGGGGACTTGAAGCTTTCTTT
CASSQSNNNRGLEAFF
>-|TRBD1|TRBV2|TRBJ2-5
TGTGCCAGCAGTGAACCCCGGGACAGGGCCCAAGAGACCCAGTACTTC
CASSEPRDRAQETQYF
>-|TRBD1|TRBV29-1|TRBJ2-2
TGCAGCGTTGGTCGGGACAGGGGGGAGCTGTTTTTT
CSVGRDRGELFF
>few|TRBD2|TRBV11-2|TRBJ2-1
TGTGCCAGCAGTCTTCAAATGGGTAGCGGGAGGTGGTATGAGCAGTTCTTC
CASSLQMGSGRWYEQFF
>few|-|TRBV27|TRBJ2-7
TGTGCCAGCAGTGCTATGGGGGTCTCCTACGAGCAGTACTTC
CASSAMGVSYEQYF